The 23 T cell receptor beta chains below were found in one sample sequenced in a study of CD8+CD57+ T cells in acquired aplastic anemia. The TCR beta profiling, which covered VDJ combination and CDR3 sequence, was carried out using genomic DNA as the template. MiXCR, run by TCRdb on the reads, gives a single entry per CDR3 protein. This sample has 150,000 to 200,000 distinct CDR3 sequences, with 40% to 55% found just once. Those patients picked for sequencing had displayed CD8+CD57+ cell expansion on flow cytometry. Sequenced: sorted CD4+, CD8+, or CD8+CD57+ T cells (not recorded which) from PBMCs. The receptors originated from a human donor with aplastic anemia.

This clonotype has only a few counts. Since a much larger clone is just one base distant, this may be a read error. The conserved phenylalanine or tryptophan normally closing the CDR3 is absent here, so this likely arose from a read error. This CDR3 reads CASSPSGGSQETQYI. The CDR3 DNA sequence: TGTGCCAGCAGCCCTAGCGGGGGGTCGCAAGAGACCCAGTACATC. V gene TRBV7-3 combines with J gene TRBJ2-5, with 11 nucleotides matching TRBD2. Germline-derived CDR1 and CDR2 are SGHTA and FQGTGA. This CDR3 region has 15 residues. The J segment lost 2 bases and the V segment lost 5 bases, leaving 4 bases of the junction unmatched.

The rearrangement uses TRBV13 and TRBJ1-6, with D possibly matching TRBD1 (6 bases). Germline lookup yields CDR1 PRHDT and CDR2 FYEKMQ (reference sequence). The CDR3 totals 14 residues. V shed 3 bases and J shed 8 bases, with 11 bases lying between them. Written as DNA, the CDR3 is TGTGCCAGCAGCTTTGGCAGGGGTGATTCACCCCTCCACTTT. The encoded protein is CASSFGRGDSPLHF.

Ten or more counts support this clonotype. J is TRBJ2-7 and V is TRBV12-3 or TRBV12-4; TRBD1 matches at 10 bases. The CDR3 runs 15 residues. Trimming took 5 bases from V and 5 from J; bases not matched to a gene: 9. For the CDR3, the DNA is TGTGCCAGCAGTATACTCCGACAGGGGGCTCACGAGCAGTACTTC. It translates to CASSILRQGAHEQYF.

In its sample, this clonotype was seen many times. The chain combines TRBV6-5 with TRBJ2-7; a possible D gene is TRBD1 (6 bases). CDR1 is MNHEY and CDR2 is SVGAGI in the germline V gene. V gave up 0 bases and J gave up 3 bases, with 12 bases separating them. The CDR3 has 15 amino acids. The CDR3 is CASSYSGIGGYEQYV. CDR3 nucleotide sequence: TGTGCCAGCAGTTACTCAGGGATAGGGGGCTACGAGCAGTACGTC.

The chain links TRBV15 to TRBJ1-1; no definite D call. Trimming took off 2 bases at V and 6 bases at J, with 16 bases between the two ends. CDR3 length: 15 amino acids. Germline CDR1 LNHNV, CDR2 YYDKDF (reference sequence). The CDR3 bases are TGTGCCACCAGCAGACACTCGGCGGGATCTGCTGAAGCTTTCTTT. Translated: CATSRHSAGSAEAFF.

This clonotype was recorded many times. This chain links TRBV24-1 with TRBJ1-5; D not resolved. Trimming shortened V by 2 bases and J by 4 bases, and 20 bases separated the two germline ends. The germline V gene encodes CDR1 KGHDR and CDR2 SFDVKD. The CDR3 has 18 amino acids. CDR3 sequence: CATSDSPFIDRGNQPQHF. CDR3 nucleotides: TGTGCCACCAGTGATTCCCCTTTCATCGACCGTGGGAATCAGCCCCAGCATTTT.

This clonotype was counted at least ten times. The chain joins TRBV5-4 to TRBJ2-7; 7 nucleotides line up with TRBD2. Germline trimming cut 3 bases from V and 0 bases from J; bases unmatched to any gene: 3. Germline CDR1 is SGHNT and CDR2 is YYREEE (reference sequence). The CDR3 extends over 14 amino acids. In DNA, the CDR3 is TGTGCCAGCAGCTGGGGGGGGAACTCCTACGAGCAGTACTTC. Its translation: CASSWGGNSYEQYF. Full variable domain (remainder filled in from reference TRBV5-4 and TRBJ2-7): ETGVTQSPTHLIKTRGQQVTLRCSSQSGHNTVSWYQQALGQGPQFIFQYYREEENGRGNFPPRFSGLQFPNYSSELNVNALELDDSALYLCASSWGGNSYEQYFGPGTRLTVT.

The V and J genes are TRBV2 and TRBJ1-1, with 9 bases that match TRBD1. The trim removed 6 bases at V and 3 bases at J, leaving 5 bases unmatched. Germline CDR1 and CDR2: SNHLY and FYNNEI. This CDR3 is built from 14 residues. CDR3 coding DNA: TGTGCCAGCAGGTCAGGACAGGGGTACACTGAAGCTTTCTTT. As protein: CASRSGQGYTEAFF.

This clonotype came up a few times. Since a much larger clone is just one base distant, this may be a read error. The genes are TRBV7-3 and TRBJ2-6, with D tentatively TRBD1 (5 bases). This CDR3 is built from 15 residues. Germline CDR1 is SGHTA and CDR2 is FQGTGA. This CDR3 reads CASSLQGFGASVLTF. The CDR3, as DNA: TGTGCCAGCAGCTTACAGGGATTTGGGGCCAGCGTCCTGACTTTC.

The CDR3 nucleotides are TGTGCCAGCAGTGAAGCGGGGAGCAGTAATTCTTTCGCACCCCTCCACTTT. It codes for CASSEAGSSNSFAPLHF. V is TRBV2 and J is TRBJ1-6, with D uncertain. From germline, CDR1 is SNHLY and CDR2 FYNNEI. Trimming removed 0 bases at V and 11 bases at J, with 20 bases between. The CDR3 totals 17 residues.

This sequence joins TRBV14 and TRBJ1-6; no clear D. The CDR3 consists of 13 residues. CDR1 is SGHDN, CDR2 FVKESK, per germline. Trimming pared 2 bases from V and 7 bases from J, leaving 6 bases between. CDR3 bases: TGTGCCAGCAGCCAATCTCCGAATTCACCCCTCCACTTT. It encodes CASSQSPNSPLHF.

This clonotype was detected ten times or more. Here the CDR3 DNA reads TGTGCCAGCAGTTACAGGGAACAGCCCCAGCATTTT. This encodes CASSYREQPQHF. The chain is built from TRBV6-2 or TRBV6-3 and TRBJ1-5; D unresolved. CDR1 MNHEY and CDR2 SVGEGT come from the germline V gene. V gave up 2 bases and J gave up 7 bases, with 6 bases separating them. The CDR3 is 12 residues long.

The chain carries TRBV20-1 and TRBJ2-7, with 12 nucleotides matching TRBD2. J was trimmed by 1 base and V by 3 bases; bases with no gene match: 7. The germline V gene encodes CDR1 DFQATT and CDR2 SNEGSKA (reference sequence). The CDR3 length is 16 residues. The CDR3 reads CSARDPTSGSSYEQYF. The CDR3, as DNA: TGCAGTGCTAGGGACCCGACTAGCGGGAGTTCCTACGAGCAGTACTTC.

This sequence joins TRBV7-4 and TRBJ2-1, with TRBD1 matching 9 bases. The better agreement between TRBJ2-5 and the DNA end casts doubt on the J call. CDR3 length: 14 amino acids. CDR1 and CDR2 (germline): SGHVT, SQSDAQ. CDR3 region: CASSVQGAEETQYF. CDR3 bases: TGTGCCAGCAGCGTACAGGGGGCGGAAGAGACCCAGTACTTC.

The V call is TRBV15, the J call TRBJ2-7; TRBD1 or TRBD2 may be the D gene (5 bases each). The CDR3 loop spans 16 amino acids. The V end lost 3 bases, the J end lost 3 bases, and 18 bases lay between the germline ends. Germline-derived CDR1 and CDR2 are LNHNV and YYDKDF (reference sequence). As DNA, the CDR3 is TGTGCCACCAGCAGCGTTGGATCCGGGGCCATCTACGAGCAGTACTTC. Encoded protein: CATSSVGSGAIYEQYF.

In its sample, this clonotype was seen many times. The chain carries TRBV6-5 and TRBJ1-1; D remains unclear. Germline CDR1 MNHEY, CDR2 SVGAGI. V gave up 0 bases and J gave up 10 bases, with 9 bases separating them. The CDR3 sequence is 12 residues long. Here the CDR3 reads CASSYSGGVAFF. CDR3 sequence (DNA): TGTGCCAGCAGTTACTCAGGTGGAGTAGCTTTCTTT.

With regard to this clonotype: Because the CDR3 is missing its conserved closing phenylalanine or tryptophan, this is likely a read error. The CDR3 coding sequence is TGTGCGAGCAGTGGCATTACAGATACGCAGTATCTT. The encoded protein is CASSGITDTQYL. The J gene is TRBJ2-3, the V gene TRBV2; the D is unclear. The CDR3 is 12 amino acids. Germline values: CDR1 SNHLY, CDR2 FYNNEI.

The rearrangement links TRBV2 to TRBJ1-5, with D tentatively TRBD1 (5 bases). The CDR3 is 13 amino acids. V was cut by 6 bases and J by 5 bases, with 11 bases left in between. CDR1 is SNHLY and CDR2 is FYNNEI in the germline V gene. CDR3 DNA: TGTGCCAGCAGCGCAGGGTCCCATCAGCCCCAGCATTTT. The encoded protein is CASSAGSHQPQHF.

The rearrangement uses TRBV20-1 and TRBJ2-5; maybe TRBD2 (5 bases). CDR1 and CDR2 from the germline V gene are DFQATT and SNEGSKA (reference sequence). The CDR3 is 13 residues long. V lost 3 bases and J 2 bases, leaving 10 bases between the germline ends. In DNA, the CDR3 is TGCAGTGCTAGCGGAGGCTGGCAAGAGACCCAGTACTTC. The encoded protein is CSASGGWQETQYF.

This clonotype occurred a few times. The chain recombines TRBV15 with TRBJ1-6; 8 bases are shared with TRBD1. CDR3 length: 14 amino acids. Unmatched junction bases numbered 3, after V lost 2 bases and J lost 9 bases. Germline CDR1 is LNHNV and CDR2 is YYDKDF (reference sequence). DNA for the CDR3: TGTGCCACCAGCAGAAAGGACAGGGCTTCACCCCTCCACTTT. This gives the protein CATSRKDRASPLHF.

The gene calls are TRBV7-2 and TRBJ2-7; TRBD1 is a possible D gene (7 bases). The V gene's germline CDR1 is SGHTA and CDR2 FQGNSA. This CDR3 is 13 amino acids long. Deletions cut 5 bases from V and 4 bases from J, with 12 bases between. The CDR3 nucleotides read TGTGCCAGCAGCCGCGCAGGGGGGTACGAGCAGTACTTC. Its translation is CASSRAGGYEQYF.

The chain combines TRBV19 with TRBJ1-1; D uncertain. Germline CDR1 reads LNHDA; CDR2 reads SQIVND (reference sequence). This CDR3 is 14 amino acids long. Trimming pared 3 bases from V and 3 bases from J, leaving 11 bases between. In DNA, the CDR3 is TGTGCCAGTAGTATTTTGGCGGATTACACTGAAGCTTTCTTT. Amino acids: CASSILADYTEAFF. The full variable domain, completed using reference TRBV19 and TRBJ1-1, is DGGITQSPKYLFRKEGQNVTLSCEQNLNHDAMYWYRQDPGQGLRLIYYSQIVNDFQKGDIAEGYSVSREKKESFPLTVTSAQKNPTAFYLCASSILADYTEAFFGQGTRLTVV.

The chain has TRBV7-2 and TRBJ2-5; TRBD2 matches at 11 bases. The CDR3 spans 15 residues. V shed 5 bases, J shed 7 bases, and the junction held 9 bases outside the gene matches. The germline V gene encodes CDR1 SGHTA and CDR2 FQGNSA. CDR3 nucleotides: TGTGCCAGCAGCGCACTAGCGGGGGCGACCGTGACCCAGTACTTC. Translating gives CASSALAGATVTQYF.